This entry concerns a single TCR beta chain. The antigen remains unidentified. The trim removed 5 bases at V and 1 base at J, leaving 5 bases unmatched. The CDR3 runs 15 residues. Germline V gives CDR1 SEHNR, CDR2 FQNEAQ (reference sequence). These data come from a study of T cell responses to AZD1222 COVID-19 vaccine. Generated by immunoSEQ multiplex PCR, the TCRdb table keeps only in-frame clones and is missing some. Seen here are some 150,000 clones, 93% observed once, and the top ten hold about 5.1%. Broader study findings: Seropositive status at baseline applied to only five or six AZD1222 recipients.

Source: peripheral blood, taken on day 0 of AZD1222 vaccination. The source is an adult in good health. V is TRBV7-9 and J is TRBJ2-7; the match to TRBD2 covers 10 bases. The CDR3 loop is CASSPLAGASYEQYF. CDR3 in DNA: TGTGCCAGCAGCCCCCTAGCGGGAGCATCCTACGAGCAGTACTTC. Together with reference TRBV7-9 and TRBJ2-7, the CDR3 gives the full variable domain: DTGVSQNPRHKITKRGQNVTFRCDPISEHNRLYWYRQTLGQGPEFLTYFQNEAQLEKSRLLSDRFSAERPKGSFSTLEIQRTEQGDSAMYLCASSPLAGASYEQYFGPGTRLTVT.